These 7 T cell receptor beta chains were sequenced from one sample in a study of CD8+ T cells in alopecia areata. For about 5 patients taking part in the biomarker study, CD4+ cells were further sorted into CD25+CD127- cells. Sequencing used cDNA as its template, made by extracting RNA and reverse transcribing it. Data came from immunoSEQ multiplex PCR; TCRdb stores just in-frame clones and leaves some out. The repertoire holds tens of thousands of clones, with 60% to 70% as singletons. The sample comprised CD4+ Tregs sorted from blood. The receptor set was obtained from a human donor with alopecia areata.

The chain joins TRBV9 to TRBJ1-2; D perhaps matches TRBD1 (5 bases). V was pared by 4 bases and J by 2 bases, with 18 bases between. In germline, CDR1 is SGDLS, CDR2 YYNGEE. The CDR3 runs to 16 residues. CDR3 in amino acids: CASSPTRKGINYGYTF. The CDR3, as DNA: TGTGCCAGCAGCCCCACAAGGAAGGGGATAAACTATGGCTACACCTTC.

The V and J genes are TRBV28 and TRBJ1-1, with D unclear. V was pared by 8 bases and J by 6 bases, with 10 bases between. The CDR3 loop spans 11 amino acids. Germline assignment: CDR1 MDHEN and CDR2 SYDVKM. CDR3 sequence (DNA): TGTGCCAGCGGCTCCGTCCCTGAAGCTTTCTTT. The encoded protein is CASGSVPEAFF.

In its sample, this clone was seen once. V usage is TRBV21-1 and J usage is TRBJ2-1; no DNA check was done on the table's D call, TRBD1. TRBV21-1 is classified as a pseudogene. CDR3 length: 14 residues. The CDR3 region has the DNA TGTGCCAGCAGCAAAAACAGGGGCGGCAATGAGCAGTTCTTC. Translating gives CASSKNRGGNEQFF.

V gene TRBV7-9 combines with J gene TRBJ2-1; 7 bases map to TRBD2. This CDR3 contains 15 residues. The ends lost 3 bases at V and 4 bases at J; junction bases unmatched: 6. Germline CDR1 SEHNR, CDR2 FQNEAQ (reference sequence). CDR3 region: CASSFYRGDYNEQFF. CDR3 nucleotide sequence: TGTGCCAGCAGCTTCTATCGGGGGGATTACAATGAGCAGTTCTTC.

This chain connects TRBV14 to TRBJ2-1, with 11 bases identical to TRBD2. J gave up 2 bases and V 2 bases, and 11 bases lay outside the gene matches. Germline V CDR1 and CDR2: SGHDN, FVKESK. There are 19 residues in the CDR3. The CDR3 DNA reads TGTGCCAGCAGCCAAAGGGCTAGCGGGGGGACAGGAACCTACAATGAGCAGTTCTTC. Translated: CASSQRASGGTGTYNEQFF.

J is TRBJ2-1 and V is TRBV25-1; TRBD1 might be the D (6 bases). V lost 5 bases to trimming and J lost 3 bases, with 11 bases between them. The CDR3 spans 14 residues. Looked up from germline, CDR1 is MGHDK and CDR2 is SYGVNS. CDR3 nucleotides: TGTGCCAGCAGTTATGAACAGGGCTACAATGAGCAGTTCTTC. Protein: CASSYEQGYNEQFF.

This clone was seen more than once but under ten times. This chain joins TRBV7-9 and TRBJ1-1; the match to TRBD1 covers 7 bases. Germline CDR1 SEHNR, CDR2 FQNEAQ (reference sequence). J lost 11 bases, V lost 0 bases, and 21 bases had no gene match. The CDR3 is 18 residues long. CDR3 sequence: CASSLAPRGTARQREAFF. CDR3 DNA sequence: TGTGCCAGCAGCTTAGCTCCGAGAGGGACAGCTAGACAAAGGGAGGCTTTCTTT.